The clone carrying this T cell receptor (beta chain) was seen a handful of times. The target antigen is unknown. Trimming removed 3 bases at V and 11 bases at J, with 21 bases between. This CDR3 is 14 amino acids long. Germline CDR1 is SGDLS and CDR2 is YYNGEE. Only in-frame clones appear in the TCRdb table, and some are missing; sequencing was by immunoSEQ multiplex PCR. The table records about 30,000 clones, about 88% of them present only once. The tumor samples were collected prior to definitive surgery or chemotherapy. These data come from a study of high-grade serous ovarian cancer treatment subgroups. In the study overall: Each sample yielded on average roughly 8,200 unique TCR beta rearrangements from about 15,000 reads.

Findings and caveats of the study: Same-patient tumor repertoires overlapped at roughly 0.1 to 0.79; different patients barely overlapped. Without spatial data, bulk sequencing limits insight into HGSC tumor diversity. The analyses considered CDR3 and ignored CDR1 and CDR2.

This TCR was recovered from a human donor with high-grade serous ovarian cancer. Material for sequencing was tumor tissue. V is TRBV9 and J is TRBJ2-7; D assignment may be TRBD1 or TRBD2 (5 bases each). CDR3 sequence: CASSEIRDRRGKYF. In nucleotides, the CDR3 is TGTGCCAGCAGCGAAATTCGGGACCGAAGGGGAAAGTACTTC. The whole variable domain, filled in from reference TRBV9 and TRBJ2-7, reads DSGVTQTPKHLITATGQRVTLRCSPRSGDLSVYWYQQSLDQGLQFLIQYYNGEERAKGNILERFSAQQFPDLHSELNLSSLELGDSALYFCASSEIRDRRGKYFGPGTRLTVT.